The 20 T cell receptor beta chains in this list originate from one sample, sequenced in a study of shared clonotypes between healthy human individuals. Assay used: immunoSEQ multiplex PCR; TCRdb lists only in-frame clones, some missing. The sample yields 1.5 million to 1.9 million clones, approximately 98% seen once. The material sequenced was naive CD4+ T cells sorted from blood. Subset here: CD45RA+ positively selected. The origin of the receptors is a man aged 30-40 years in good health.

The chain joins TRBV18 to TRBJ1-4, with D unresolved. Trimming removed 2 bases from V and 1 base from J, with 2 bases in between. This CDR3 comprises 13 residues. Germline V gene lookup returns CDR1 KGHSH and CDR2 LQKENI. The CDR3 DNA sequence: TGTGCCAGCTCACCAGTAACTAATGAAAAACTGTTTTTT. This codes for CASSPVTNEKLFF.

Here the CDR3 DNA reads TGTGCCAGCAGCTTCCGGGACAGGGGAGGGGATACGCAGTATTTT. This translates into CASSFRDRGGDTQYF. The chain uses TRBV9 and TRBJ2-3, with 10 nucleotides matching TRBD1. This CDR3 contains 15 residues. V lost 4 bases and J lost 6; bases outside the gene matches: 8. Germline V gives CDR1 SGDLS, CDR2 YYNGEE. The complete variable domain, with remaining parts taken from reference TRBV9 and TRBJ2-3, reads DSGVTQTPKHLITATGQRVTLRCSPRSGDLSVYWYQQSLDQGLQFLIQYYNGEERAKGNILERFSAQQFPDLHSELNLSSLELGDSALYFCASSFRDRGGDTQYFGPGTRLTVL.

The genes are TRBV6-4 and TRBJ2-5; the match to TRBD1 covers 8 bases. The CDR3 loop spans 14 amino acids. Per the germline V gene, CDR1 is MRHNA and CDR2 is SNTAGT. The V gene end was trimmed by 5 bases and the J gene end by 9 bases; junction bases not matched to a gene: 11. The DNA for the CDR3 is TGTGCCAGCAGTCCCGAGGGGACAGGCATGGCCCAGTACTTC. It specifies CASSPEGTGMAQYF.

The V and J genes are TRBV11-3 and TRBJ2-1; TRBD1 might be the D (6 bases). Trimming left V 5 bases short and J 9 bases short, with 17 bases between. CDR3 length equals 14 residues. Germline CDR1 is SGHNT and CDR2 is YENEEA. CDR3 nucleotides: TGTGCCAGCAGCCCCCTGGGGGCTACGGGTGAGCAGTTCTTC. This gives the protein CASSPLGATGEQFF.

This clone was seen a single time. The rearrangement links TRBV27 to TRBJ2-7; D is uncertain. The V gene lost 1 base and the J gene lost 2 bases, with 9 bases spanning the gap. The CDR3 is 14 residues long. Germline loops: CDR1 MNHEY, CDR2 SMNVEV (reference sequence). This chain's CDR3 is CASSLFGRAYEQYF. As DNA, the CDR3 is TGTGCCAGCAGTTTATTCGGCAGAGCCTACGAGCAGTACTTC.

The rearrangement joins TRBV11-2 to TRBJ1-1; unclear D gene. The CDR3 runs 17 residues. With 5 bases removed from V and 4 bases from J, the gap between germline ends came to 23 bases. The germline gives CDR1 SGHAT, CDR2 FQNNGV. CDR3 in DNA: TGTGCCAGCAGCCGCGACCTAGGCAGAATGCTGGGCACTGAAGCTTTCTTT. It translates to CASSRDLGRMLGTEAFF.

This sequence joins TRBV5-1 and TRBJ2-2; the D gene is possibly TRBD2 (6 bases). CDR3 length: 14 residues. Trimming took off 6 bases at V and 1 base at J, with 10 bases between the two ends. CDR1 is SGHRS, CDR2 YFSETQ, per germline. The DNA of the CDR3 is TGCGCCAGCAATCGAGCGGGGAACACCGGGGAGCTGTTTTTT. Encoded protein: CASNRAGNTGELFF.

V is TRBV5-5 and J is TRBJ1-5; 8 bases are a match to TRBD1. J was trimmed by 7 bases and V by 4 bases; bases with no gene match: 10. The germline V gene encodes CDR1 SGHKS and CDR2 YYEKEE (reference sequence). The CDR3 is 15 amino acids. CDR3 sequence (DNA): TGTGCCAGCAGCCGCGGTGACAGGGGTAGCCAGCCCCAGCATTTT. It encodes CASSRGDRGSQPQHF.

This clone appeared a few times. The chain joins TRBV28 to TRBJ1-5; D gene ambiguous. Between the trimmed V and J ends, which lost 6 bases and 2 bases, there was a span of 11 bases. Germline lookup yields CDR1 MDHEN and CDR2 SYDVKM. The CDR3 totals 14 residues. CDR3 loop: CASRQWGGNQPQHF. The CDR3 DNA reads TGTGCCAGCAGACAGTGGGGTGGCAATCAGCCCCAGCATTTT.

The chain joins TRBV15 to TRBJ2-1, with D perhaps given as TRBD1 or TRBD2 (5 bases each). Between the trimmed V and J ends, which lost 6 bases and 6 bases, there was a span of 9 bases. The CDR3 runs 12 residues. Germline CDR1 and CDR2: LNHNV and YYDKDF (reference sequence). The CDR3 spells CATRLGVNEQFF. The DNA for the CDR3 is TGTGCCACCAGACTAGGGGTCAATGAGCAGTTCTTC.

The J gene is TRBJ2-5, the V gene TRBV10-2; 8 bases align to TRBD1. This CDR3 has 14 residues. Germline V CDR1 and CDR2: WSHSY, SAAADI. With V trimmed by 0 bases and J by 7 bases, 4 bases remained unmatched. The CDR3 region is CASSESGQGMTQYF. The DNA for the CDR3 is TGCGCCAGCAGTGAGTCAGGACAGGGAATGACCCAGTACTTC.

With regard to this clone: The sample has other DNA sequences that encode this CDR3 too. This rearrangement joins TRBV5-1 to TRBJ2-5; 8 nucleotides agree with TRBD2. The CDR3 is made up of 14 amino acids. Germline CDR1 SGHRS, CDR2 YFSETQ. V shed 4 bases, J shed 2 bases, and the junction held 4 bases outside the gene matches. The CDR3 bases are TGCGCCAGCAGCCCTGGGACTAGTCAAGAGACCCAGTACTTC. Protein: CASSPGTSQETQYF.

The chain recombines TRBV5-1 with TRBJ1-1, with 8 bases aligning to TRBD1. The ends lost 1 base at V and 5 bases at J; junction bases unmatched: 10. CDR1 and CDR2 (germline): SGHRS, YFSETQ. This CDR3 has 16 residues. CDR3 region: CASSLNTGGVKTEAFF. DNA for the CDR3: TGCGCCAGCAGCTTGAACACAGGGGGTGTAAAAACTGAAGCTTTCTTT.

In its sample, this clone was seen once. The J gene is TRBJ2-1, the V gene TRBV5-4, with TRBD2 matching 15 bases. V was pared by 2 bases and J by 1 base, with 1 base of the junction left unmatched. CDR1 SGHNT and CDR2 YYREEE come from the germline V gene (reference sequence). The CDR3 is 17 residues long. CDR3 nucleotides: TGTGCCAGCAGCTTCGGACTAGCGGGAGGGTCCTACAATGAGCAGTTCTTC. Amino acid sequence: CASSFGLAGGSYNEQFF.

In the case of this clone: The sample holds other DNA sequences that translate to the same CDR3. DNA of the CDR3: TGTGCCAGCAGCTTGGGGTCCGGGGAGCTGTTTTTT. Translating gives CASSLGSGELFF. V usage is TRBV11-2 and J usage is TRBJ2-2; D gene ambiguous. This CDR3 comprises 12 residues. CDR1 and CDR2 (germline): SGHAT, FQNNGV. Between the trimmed V and J ends, which lost 3 bases and 6 bases, there was a span of 5 bases.

The rearrangement links TRBV5-6 to TRBJ2-7; D unresolved. Trimming removed 0 bases at V and 2 bases at J, with 9 bases between. Germline V gives CDR1 SGHDT, CDR2 YYEEEE. The CDR3 runs to 14 residues. CDR3 sequence: CASSLEDQPYEQYF. CDR3 in DNA: TGTGCCAGCAGCTTGGAGGACCAACCCTACGAGCAGTACTTC.

The V call is TRBV7-2, the J call TRBJ2-7; 8 bases match TRBD2. V gave up 1 base and J gave up 7 bases; unmatched junction bases: 9. Germline CDR1 and CDR2: SGHTA and FQGNSA. The CDR3 has 15 residues. Written as DNA, the CDR3 is TGTGCCAGCAGCTTAGATCGGCGGGAGGCGGGAGAGCAGTACTTC. Its protein product is CASSLDRREAGEQYF.

The chain recombines TRBV7-8 with TRBJ1-1; D is unclear. Trimming removed 4 bases at V and 0 bases at J, with 9 bases between. CDR1 SGHVS and CDR2 FQNEAQ come from the germline V gene. The CDR3 runs to 14 residues. The DNA for the CDR3 is TGTGCCAGCAGCTCAAATGTAGTGAACACTGAAGCTTTCTTT. This codes for CASSSNVVNTEAFF.

This clone has a single count. The chain uses TRBV9 and TRBJ1-3, with D perhaps TRBD1 (5 bases). Trimming took off 4 bases at V and 2 bases at J, with 25 bases between the two ends. This CDR3 spans 19 amino acids. The germline CDR1 and CDR2 sequences are SGDLS and YYNGEE. The CDR3: CASSPQTATPNTAGNTIYF. The CDR3, as DNA: TGTGCCAGCAGCCCCCAGACAGCTACCCCAAATACTGCTGGAAACACCATATATTTT.

The chain combines TRBV27 with TRBJ2-3, with 10 bases matching TRBD2. V shed 3 bases and J 4 bases; nucleotides not matched to a gene: 4. CDR3 length: 15 residues. Germline lookup yields CDR1 MNHEY and CDR2 SMNVEV (reference sequence). The CDR3 loop reads CASSLSGRAADTQYF. In DNA, the CDR3 is TGTGCCAGCAGTTTGAGCGGGAGGGCCGCAGATACGCAGTATTTT.